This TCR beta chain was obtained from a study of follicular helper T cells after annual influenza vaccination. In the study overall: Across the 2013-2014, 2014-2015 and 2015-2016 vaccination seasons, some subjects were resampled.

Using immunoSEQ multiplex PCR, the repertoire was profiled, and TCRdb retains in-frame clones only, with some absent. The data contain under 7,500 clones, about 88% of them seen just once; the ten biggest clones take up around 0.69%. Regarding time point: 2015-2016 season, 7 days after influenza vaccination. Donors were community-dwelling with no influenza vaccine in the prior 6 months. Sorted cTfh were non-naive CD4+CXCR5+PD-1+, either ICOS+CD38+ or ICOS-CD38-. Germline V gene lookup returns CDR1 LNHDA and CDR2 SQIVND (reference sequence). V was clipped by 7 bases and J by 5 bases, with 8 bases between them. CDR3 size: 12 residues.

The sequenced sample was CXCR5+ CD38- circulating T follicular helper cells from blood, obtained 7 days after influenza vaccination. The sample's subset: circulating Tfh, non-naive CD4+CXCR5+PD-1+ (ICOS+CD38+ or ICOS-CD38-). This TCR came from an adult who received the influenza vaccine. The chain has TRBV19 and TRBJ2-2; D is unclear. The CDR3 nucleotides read TGTGCCAGTAATTGGTTGACCGGGGAGCTGTTTTTT. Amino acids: CASNWLTGELFF.